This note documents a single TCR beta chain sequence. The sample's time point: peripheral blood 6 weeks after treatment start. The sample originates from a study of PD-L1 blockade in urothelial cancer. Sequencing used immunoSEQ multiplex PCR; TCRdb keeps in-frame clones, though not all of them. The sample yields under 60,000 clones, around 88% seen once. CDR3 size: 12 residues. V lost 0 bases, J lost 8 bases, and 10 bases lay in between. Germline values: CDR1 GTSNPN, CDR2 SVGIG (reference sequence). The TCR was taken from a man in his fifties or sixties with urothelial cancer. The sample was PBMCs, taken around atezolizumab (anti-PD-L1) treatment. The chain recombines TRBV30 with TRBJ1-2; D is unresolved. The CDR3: CAWSVTTGGYTF. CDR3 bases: TGTGCCTGGAGTGTCACCACCGGGGGCTACACCTTC.